Included here is one TCR beta chain sequence, with context. Germline assignment: CDR1 LNHDA and CDR2 SQIVND (reference sequence). Germline trimming cut 5 bases from V and 0 bases from J; bases unmatched to any gene: 6. The CDR3 consists of 15 residues. These data are taken from a study of blood T cell repertoires in COVID-19. Across the whole study: Some COVID-19 samples were acute and others convalescent; all came from the United States, Italy and Spain. From T cells, B-cell-depleted T cells, or PBMCs came the material, which was cDNA or gDNA.

Under the authors' procedure: Amplifying reference gene primers gave estimates of nucleated cell counts. Profiled with immunoSEQ multiplex PCR; TCRdb holds only in-frame clones, not every one. The V and J calls and clone size are taken from that table; D and trimming were inferred from the DNA. The profile shows tens of thousands of clones, about 91% of them singletons. Specimen: peripheral blood. This receptor was identified in a human donor with active COVID-19. The donor label of this sample is uncertain. The rearrangement uses TRBV19 and TRBJ1-1; 7 bases line up with TRBD1. The CDR3 loop reads CASSRQGDMNTEAFF. CDR3 DNA: TGTGCCAGTAGTCGACAGGGAGACATGAACACTGAAGCTTTCTTT.